The clone carrying this T cell receptor beta chain was picked up a small number of times. As yet, its antigen is unknown. The sequencing template was cDNA reverse transcribed from extracted RNA. Generated by immunoSEQ multiplex PCR, the TCRdb table keeps only in-frame clones and is missing some. The sample consists of 95,000 to 110,000 clones, 55% of them appearing once. These data are taken from a study of CD8+ T cells in alopecia areata. CD4+ and CD8+ T cells were sorted from PBMCs stained for CD3, CD4 and CD8. Study results and caveats: Greater clonality was observed in lesional scalp samples, especially alopecia totalis/universalis, versus normal scalp.

Sequencing was done on a sample of CD4+ T cells sorted from blood. The TCR originated in a human donor in good health.

The CDR3 coding sequence is TGCAGCGTTGAGGCCCGCACAGATACGCAGTATTTT. Its translation is CSVEARTDTQYF. J is TRBJ2-3 and V is TRBV29-1; D not certain. Germline-derived CDR1 and CDR2 are SQVTM and ANQGSEA. This CDR3 is built from 12 residues. Trimming took 3 bases from V and 1 from J, leaving 5 bases between them.